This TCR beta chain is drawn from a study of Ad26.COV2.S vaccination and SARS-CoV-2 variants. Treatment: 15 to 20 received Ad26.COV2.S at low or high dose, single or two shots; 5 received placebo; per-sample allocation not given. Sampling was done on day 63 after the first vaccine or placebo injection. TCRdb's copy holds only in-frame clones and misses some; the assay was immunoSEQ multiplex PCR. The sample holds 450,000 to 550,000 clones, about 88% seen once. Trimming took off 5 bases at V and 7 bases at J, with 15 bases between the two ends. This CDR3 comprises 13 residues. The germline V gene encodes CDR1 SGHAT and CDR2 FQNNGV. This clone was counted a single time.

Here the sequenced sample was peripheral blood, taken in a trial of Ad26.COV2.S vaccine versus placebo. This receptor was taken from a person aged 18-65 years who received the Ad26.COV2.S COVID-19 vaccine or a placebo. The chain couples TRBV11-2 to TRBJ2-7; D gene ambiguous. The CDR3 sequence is CASSQDRRREQYF. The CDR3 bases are TGTGCCAGCAGCCAGGACCGACGGCGGGAGCAGTACTTC.